The 22 T cell receptor beta chains below were found in one sample sequenced in a study of shared clonotypes between healthy human individuals (dated by TCRdb to about 2020). CD8 naive samples were obtained by positive selection for CCR7 among CD45RO-negative cells, yielding a CD45RA+CCR7+ population from which TemRA cells were excluded. The library was generated by the immunoSEQ multiplex PCR assay. As stored in TCRdb, this immuneACCESS dataset retains in-frame rearrangements with V and J assigned. A fraction of the clones does not appear; measured against another copy, unresolved V genes explain less than half of the discrepancy, and the remainder lacks a known reason. The sample has hundreds of thousands of clones on record, 95% to 96% of them singletons. The top ten clonotypes cover roughly 0.12% of the sample. Sample: naive CD8+ T cells sorted from blood. Taken with the paper, the label for cell subset or site translates to: CD45RA+CCR7+. The source is a woman aged 25 to 45 in good health.

V usage is TRBV28 and J usage is TRBJ1-2; D unclear. The germline V and J ends were trimmed by 8 bases and 4 bases, with 17 bases remaining between them. CDR1 is MDHEN and CDR2 is SYDVKM in the germline V gene. The CDR3 is made up of 14 amino acids. The DNA of the CDR3 is TGTGCCAGCCTCTTCTCTGAGTCGGGCTATGGCTACACCTTC. It specifies CASLFSESGYGYTF.

The J gene is TRBJ2-3, the V gene TRBV11-2; D gene ambiguous. The CDR3 is 15 amino acids. Trimming shortened V by 5 bases and J by 4 bases, and 16 bases separated the two germline ends. Germline V gives CDR1 SGHAT, CDR2 FQNNGV. The CDR3 DNA is TGTGCCAGCAGCACCGGGTCAATACCCCCAGATACGCAGTATTTT. Translation gives CASSTGSIPPDTQYF.

V and J are TRBV6-4 and TRBJ2-6; TRBD2 matches at 8 bases. J lost 0 bases, V lost 7 bases, and 8 bases had no gene match. The CDR3 is made up of 17 amino acids. Looked up from germline, CDR1 is MRHNA and CDR2 is SNTAGT. Here the CDR3 DNA reads TGTGCCAGCACCACGAGCGGGAGAAACTCTGGGGCCAACGTCCTGACTTTC. Translation gives CASTTSGRNSGANVLTF.

V is TRBV7-9 and J is TRBJ2-5; D is tentatively TRBD1 or TRBD2 (5 bases each). Germline assignment: CDR1 SEHNR and CDR2 FQNEAQ (reference sequence). This CDR3 spans 15 amino acids. With 0 bases removed from V and 3 bases from J, the gap between germline ends came to 11 bases. CDR3: CASSLALGTEETQYF. The CDR3, as DNA: TGTGCCAGCAGCTTAGCGTTAGGGACGGAAGAGACCCAGTACTTC.

The chain is built from TRBV18 and TRBJ2-1, with TRBD2 identical over 9 bases. In germline, CDR1 is KGHSH, CDR2 LQKENI. V lost 0 bases and J lost 6; bases outside the gene matches: 9. The length of the CDR3 is 17 residues. The CDR3 DNA is TGTGCCAGCTCACCACCCGGCCCTAGCGGGGTCTTCAATGAGCAGTTCTTC. Its translation: CASSPPGPSGVFNEQFF.

This rearrangement joins TRBV28 to TRBJ1-1; the match to TRBD1 covers 7 bases. The CDR3 is 13 amino acids. Germline V CDR1 and CDR2: MDHEN, SYDVKM. With V trimmed by 6 bases and J by 7 bases, 8 bases remained unmatched. As DNA, the CDR3 is TGTGCCAGCAGAAACAGGGGAATGGTTGAAGCTTTCTTT. This encodes CASRNRGMVEAFF.

The chain links TRBV28 to TRBJ1-5, with D unresolved. This CDR3 spans 15 amino acids. V lost 1 base, J lost 0 bases, and 7 bases lay in between. Germline CDR1 reads MDHEN; CDR2 reads SYDVKM. CDR3 in DNA: TGTGCCAGCAGTTTATCTGGGCTTAGCAATCAGCCCCAGCATTTT. Its translation is CASSLSGLSNQPQHF.

In nucleotides, the CDR3 is TGTGCCAGCAGCCCGATGGTCGGCGATACGCAGTATTTT. Translation gives CASSPMVGDTQYF. This sequence joins TRBV11-2 and TRBJ2-3; D remains unclear. Germline loops: CDR1 SGHAT, CDR2 FQNNGV. The CDR3 is 13 amino acids. V was cut by 5 bases and J by 6 bases, with 12 bases left in between. The full variable domain, in which reference TRBV11-2 and TRBJ2-3 provide the parts outside the CDR3, is EAGVAQSPRYKIIEKRQSVAFWCNPISGHATLYWYQQILGQGPKLLIQFQNNGVVDDSQLPKDRFSAERLKGVDSTLKIQPAKLEDSAVYLCASSPMVGDTQYFGPGTRLTVL.

CDR3 loop: CASSQATGGANTEAFF. In DNA, the CDR3 is TGCGCCAGCAGCCAGGCTACAGGGGGCGCGAACACTGAAGCTTTCTTT. This rearrangement joins TRBV4-1 to TRBJ1-1, with 9 positions matching TRBD1. Per germline, CDR1 MGHRA and CDR2 YSYEKL. V lost 3 bases and J lost 1; bases outside the gene matches: 6. CDR3 length: 16 residues.

This chain uses TRBV6-5 with TRBJ1-2, with no clear D. CDR3 length equals 14 residues. Germline CDR1 and CDR2: MNHEY and SVGAGI. Trimming took off 3 bases at V and 5 bases at J, with 13 bases between the two ends. The chain's CDR3 is CASSYGQSGYGYTF. The CDR3 nucleotides are TGTGCCAGCAGTTATGGGCAGTCTGGGTATGGCTACACCTTC.

V and J are TRBV11-2 and TRBJ2-7, with 12 bases lining up with TRBD2. This CDR3 spans 15 amino acids. Germline V CDR1 and CDR2: SGHAT, FQNNGV. Losses at the gene ends were 5 bases for V and 5 bases for J; bases not matched to a gene: 7. The CDR3 sequence is CASSLRLAGVNEQYF. The CDR3, as DNA: TGTGCCAGCAGCCTCCGACTAGCGGGAGTAAACGAGCAGTACTTC. The full variable domain, its missing parts supplied by reference TRBV11-2 and TRBJ2-7, is EAGVAQSPRYKIIEKRQSVAFWCNPISGHATLYWYQQILGQGPKLLIQFQNNGVVDDSQLPKDRFSAERLKGVDSTLKIQPAKLEDSAVYLCASSLRLAGVNEQYFGPGTRLTVT.

J is TRBJ2-7 and V is TRBV27; no definite D call. There are 14 residues in the CDR3. Trimming removed 7 bases from V and 0 bases from J, with 13 bases in between. Germline V gene data show CDR1 as MNHEY and CDR2 as SMNVEV (reference sequence). The CDR3 region has the DNA TGTGCCAGCAAGGATCGAGGTAGCTCCTACGAGCAGTACTTC. Protein sequence: CASKDRGSSYEQYF.

Comments on this clone: This sample also contains other DNA sequences that code for the same CDR3. The V and J genes are TRBV27 and TRBJ1-1; tentative D call: TRBD1 (6 bases). V was clipped by 6 bases and J by 5 bases, with 13 bases between them. Per germline, CDR1 MNHEY and CDR2 SMNVEV (reference sequence). The CDR3 spans 13 residues. The CDR3 region is CASSPIGGTEAFF. CDR3 DNA: TGTGCCAGCAGCCCTATAGGGGGAACTGAAGCTTTCTTT.

The chain is built from TRBV5-6 and TRBJ2-7, with TRBD1 identical over 7 bases. The germline gives CDR1 SGHDT, CDR2 YYEEEE. V shed 4 bases and J 4 bases; nucleotides not matched to a gene: 8. This CDR3 has 14 amino acids. The CDR3 DNA reads as TGTGCCAGCAGCCCCATCGACAGGGAATACGAGCAGTACTTC. The encoded protein is CASSPIDREYEQYF.

The CDR3 DNA is TGTGCCAGCAGCTGGGGGATTCACAATGAGCAGTTCTTC. This sequence encodes CASSWGIHNEQFF. The chain combines TRBV7-2 with TRBJ2-1; D assignment may be TRBD1 or TRBD2 (5 bases each). The CDR3 is made up of 13 amino acids. V lost 4 bases, J lost 5 bases, and 9 bases lay in between. CDR1 is SGHTA, CDR2 FQGNSA, per germline. Variable domain in full (rest from reference TRBV7-2 and TRBJ2-1): GAGVSQSPSNKVTEKGKDVELRCDPISGHTALYWYRQSLGQGLEFLIYFQGNSAPDKSGLPSDRFSAERTGGSVSTLTIQRTQQEDSAVYLCASSWGIHNEQFFGPGTRLTVL.

The V and J genes are TRBV2 and TRBJ2-1; D is ambiguous. This CDR3 spans 11 amino acids. Germline V CDR1 and CDR2: SNHLY, FYNNEI. The ends were cut back, 8 bases at V and 6 bases at J, with 8 bases in the middle. CDR3 in amino acids: CASSTPNEQFF. The CDR3 DNA follows: TGTGCCAGCTCTACTCCCAATGAGCAGTTCTTC.

This chain joins TRBV4-2 and TRBJ2-7; 11 bases are shared with TRBD2. The length of the CDR3 is 16 residues. Per the germline V gene, CDR1 is LGHNA and CDR2 is YNFKEQ. Losses at the gene ends were 1 base for V and 2 bases for J; bases not matched to a gene: 4. The CDR3 is CASSQGTSGLAYEQYF. The CDR3 nucleotides read TGTGCCAGCAGCCAAGGGACTAGCGGGTTAGCCTACGAGCAGTACTTC.

V gene TRBV7-8 combines with J gene TRBJ2-7; 8 bases match TRBD2. The CDR3 contains 17 residues. The V segment lost 3 bases and the J segment 2 bases; nucleotides outside the gene matches: 12. From germline, CDR1 is SGHVS and CDR2 FQNEAQ. DNA for the CDR3: TGTGCCAGCAGCTTTGGGTGGCCGGGAGGGAATCCCTACGAGCAGTACTTC. Its protein product is CASSFGWPGGNPYEQYF. The full variable domain, completed using reference TRBV7-8 and TRBJ2-7, is GAGVSQSPRYKVAKRGQDVALRCDPISGHVSLFWYQQALGQGPEFLTYFQNEAQLDKSGLPSDRFFAERPEGSVSTLKIQRTQQEDSAVYLCASSFGWPGGNPYEQYFGPGTRLTVT.

The chain has TRBV2 and TRBJ2-7, with 10 bases identical to TRBD1. The germline V gene has CDR1 SNHLY and CDR2 FYNNEI. V gave up 10 bases and J gave up 3 bases; unmatched junction bases: 12. The CDR3 has 15 residues. The CDR3 reads CATQGRDRGDYEQYF. CDR3 DNA sequence: TGTGCCACACAGGGGAGGGACAGGGGAGACTACGAGCAGTACTTC.

The gene calls are TRBV7-6 and TRBJ2-7; 10 bases are shared with TRBD1. CDR3 length: 15 amino acids. Germline values: CDR1 SGHVS, CDR2 FNYEAQ. V was pared by 3 bases and J by 3 bases, with 5 bases of the junction left unmatched. The CDR3 region has the DNA TGTGCCAGCAGCTTCGGGACAGGGGAGGTCTACGAGCAGTACTTC. Residues: CASSFGTGEVYEQYF.

This clone has a single count. The chain combines TRBV11-2 with TRBJ1-6, with no clear D. This CDR3 has 16 residues. Germline V gives CDR1 SGHAT, CDR2 FQNNGV. The germline V and J ends were trimmed by 0 bases and 11 bases, with 17 bases remaining between them. The CDR3 coding sequence is TGTGCCAGCAGCTTAGATCGGGTGGACGGCAGCGCACCCCTCCACTTT. This encodes CASSLDRVDGSAPLHF.

In DNA, the CDR3 is TGTGCCAGCAGTTTTAGGGAGGGAGGGGAGCAGTACTTC. Its protein is CASSFREGGEQYF. The genes are TRBV28 and TRBJ2-7; 7 bases line up with TRBD2. The CDR3 runs 13 residues. CDR1 is MDHEN and CDR2 is SYDVKM in the germline V gene. Trimming cost V 3 bases and J 7 bases; bases outside gene matches: 6.